A single sample gave rise to the 10 T cell receptor beta chains below, sequenced in a study of T-cell memory formation after mild COVID-19. TCRdb called the 5' RACE reads again in MiXCR, with one record for every CDR3 protein. This table holds 380,000 or so distinct CDR3 sequences, about an eighth found once. Material for sequencing was PBMCs or a T cell subset sorted from them (not recorded which). Every receptor here comes from a man aged 18 to 29 who had mild COVID-19 (a few samples of this study predate the infection). Cell type and time point are not known.

This clonotype was counted a few times. V and J are TRBV7-9 and TRBJ1-1; no reliable D call. Germline CDR1 reads SEHNR; CDR2 reads FQNEAQ (reference sequence). The CDR3 loop spans 10 amino acids. V gave up 5 bases and J gave up 7 bases, with 5 bases separating them. This CDR3 is CASSLDEAFF. The DNA for the CDR3 is TGTGCCAGCAGCCTCGATGAAGCTTTCTTT.

This clonotype was picked up many times. The V gene is TRBV7-2, the J gene TRBJ1-1; 8 bases fit TRBD1. J was trimmed by 8 bases and V by 6 bases; bases with no gene match: 11. CDR1 and CDR2 (germline): SGHTA, FQGNSA. The CDR3 runs to 14 residues. CDR3 in amino acids: CASSRPGTGKEAFF. CDR3 in DNA: TGTGCCAGCAGTCGACCCGGGACAGGAAAAGAAGCTTTCTTT.

This chain connects TRBV11-2 to TRBJ2-7; no reliable D call. The CDR3 has 11 amino acids. The ends were cut back, 5 bases at V and 3 bases at J, with 5 bases in the middle. Germline V CDR1 and CDR2: SGHAT, FQNNGV. As DNA, the CDR3 is TGTGCCAGCAGCGCATACTACGAGCAGTACGTC. Its protein product is CASSAYYEQYV.

This clonotype has more than one count but fewer than ten. The chain combines TRBV6-6 with TRBJ1-4, with 10 bases matching TRBD1. Looked up from germline, CDR1 is MNHNY and CDR2 is SVGAGI (reference sequence). The CDR3 is 15 residues long. J lost 6 bases, V lost 8 bases, and 9 bases had no gene match. This chain's CDR3 is CASLLGQGRDEKLFF. CDR3 nucleotide sequence: TGTGCCAGCCTCCTGGGACAGGGGCGGGATGAAAAACTGTTTTTT.

The chain couples TRBV7-8 to TRBJ2-7; no clear D gene. The CDR3 sequence is 13 residues long. Germline V lookup: CDR1 SGHVS, CDR2 FQNEAQ. Deletions cut 2 bases from V and 4 bases from J, with 9 bases between. The CDR3 bases are TGTGCCAGCAGCTTAATCCCCCGATACGAGCAGTACGTC. Encoded protein: CASSLIPRYEQYV.

In this sample, this clonotype turned up a few times. The V and J genes are TRBV7-9 and TRBJ2-3; 8 nucleotides agree with TRBD2. The CDR3 is 17 amino acids. The J segment lost 3 bases and the V segment lost 5 bases, leaving 13 bases of the junction unmatched. CDR1 and CDR2 (germline): SEHNR, FQNEAQ (reference sequence). As DNA, the CDR3 is TGTGCCAGCAGCCCAGCACCCCTAGCGGGTAAGACAGATACGCAGTATTTT. Translation gives CASSPAPLAGKTDTQYF.

The rearrangement joins TRBV6-5 to TRBJ2-2; D gene uncertain. Looked up from germline, CDR1 is MNHEY and CDR2 is SVGAGI. The CDR3 spans 15 residues. V was pared by 5 bases and J by 4 bases, with 14 bases between. CDR3 DNA sequence: TGTGCCAGCAGTCCGCAGGAATATGGCACCGGGGAGCTGTTTTTT. Its protein is CASSPQEYGTGELFF.

This clonotype turned up a few times. The V call is TRBV11-2, the J call TRBJ2-7; no clear D gene. V shed 6 bases and J shed 5 bases, with 14 bases lying between them. Germline values: CDR1 SGHAT, CDR2 FQNNGV. This CDR3 region has 13 residues. The CDR3 bases are TGTGCCAGCAGTCCCGCCGTTGTAGACGAGCAGTACTTC. Translation: CASSPAVVDEQYF. The full variable domain, its missing parts supplied by reference TRBV11-2 and TRBJ2-7, is EAGVAQSPRYKIIEKRQSVAFWCNPISGHATLYWYQQILGQGPKLLIQFQNNGVVDDSQLPKDRFSAERLKGVDSTLKIQPAKLEDSAVYLCASSPAVVDEQYFGPGTRLTVT.

The gene calls are TRBV4-1 and TRBJ2-3, with 8 bases matching TRBD2. The germline gives CDR1 MGHRA, CDR2 YSYEKL. V shed 6 bases and J 5 bases; nucleotides not matched to a gene: 13. The CDR3 has 16 residues. The CDR3 DNA is TGCGCCAGCAGAATTATGGGCGGGGGGCCGGAAGATACGCAGTATTTT. It is translated as CASRIMGGGPEDTQYF.

At least ten counts were recorded for this clonotype. The chain has TRBV4-3 and TRBJ2-1; TRBD1 matches at 9 bases. After removal of 0 bases from V and 4 bases from J, the junction contained 4 bases not matched to a gene. The CDR3 is 16 residues long. Germline CDR1 LGHNA, CDR2 YSLEER. CDR3: CASSQEGTGTYNEQFF. The CDR3 DNA reads TGCGCCAGCAGCCAAGAGGGGACAGGGACTTACAATGAGCAGTTCTTC.